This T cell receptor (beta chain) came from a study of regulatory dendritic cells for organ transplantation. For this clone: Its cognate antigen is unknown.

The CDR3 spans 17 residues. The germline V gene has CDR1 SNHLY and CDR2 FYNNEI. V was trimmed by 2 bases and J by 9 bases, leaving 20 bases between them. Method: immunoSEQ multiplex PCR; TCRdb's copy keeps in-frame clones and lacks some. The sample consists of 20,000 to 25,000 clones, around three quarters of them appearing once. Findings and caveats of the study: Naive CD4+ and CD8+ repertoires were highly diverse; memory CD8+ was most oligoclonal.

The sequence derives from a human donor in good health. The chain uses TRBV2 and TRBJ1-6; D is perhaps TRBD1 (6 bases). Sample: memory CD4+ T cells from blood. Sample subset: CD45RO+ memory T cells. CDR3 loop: CASSERLTGTIGSPLHF. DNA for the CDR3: TGTGCCAGCAGTGAAAGGCTTACCGGGACAATAGGTTCACCCCTCCACTTT. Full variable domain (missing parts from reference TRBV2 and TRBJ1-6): EPEVTQTPSHQVTQMGQEVILRCVPISNHLYFYWYRQILGQKVEFLVSFYNNEISEKSEIFDDQFSVERPDGSNFTLKIRSTKLEDSAMYFCASSERLTGTIGSPLHFGNGTRLTVT.